These 21 T cell receptor beta chains were sequenced from one sample in a study of CD8+CD57+ T cells in acquired aplastic anemia. Genomic DNA constituted the template upon which TCR beta VDJ and CDR3 profiling was performed. TCRdb called the reads again in MiXCR, with one record for every CDR3 protein. In the table there are some 82,000 distinct CDR3 sequences, more than 40% of which are singletons. Sequenced: sorted CD4+, CD8+, or CD8+CD57+ T cells (not recorded which) from PBMCs. The receptor source for this set is a human donor in good health, serving as a control.

The chain uses TRBV2 and TRBJ1-6; maybe TRBD1 (5 bases). The CDR3 is 14 residues long. V lost 6 bases to trimming and J lost 6 bases, with 12 bases between them. Germline CDR1 and CDR2: SNHLY and FYNNEI. CDR3 region: CASRPWGGNSPLHF. The DNA for the CDR3 is TGTGCCAGCAGGCCATGGGGCGGTAATTCACCCCTCCACTTT. Based on the CDR3 plus reference TRBV2 and TRBJ1-6, the full variable domain is EPEVTQTPSHQVTQMGQEVILRCVPISNHLYFYWYRQILGQKVEFLVSFYNNEISEKSEIFDDQFSVERPDGSNFTLKIRSTKLEDSAMYFCASRPWGGNSPLHFGNGTRLTVT.

This clonotype was observed a few times. A junction end diverges from the germline sequence, so it may reflect a read error. This rearrangement joins TRBV10-1 to TRBJ2-2; 7 bases are a match to TRBD2. The CDR3 runs 15 residues. From germline, CDR1 is WNHNN and CDR2 SYGVQD (reference sequence). The CDR3 is CASSPRVGGTGELFF. The CDR3 nucleotides are TGTGCCAGCAGCCCCAGGGTGGGGGGGACCGGGGAGCTGTTTTTT.

This clonotype has a single count. This chain uses TRBV11-2 with TRBJ2-7, with D perhaps TRBD1 (5 bases). In germline, CDR1 is SGHAT, CDR2 FQNNGV. V lost 2 bases and J lost 0, with 8 bases in between. The CDR3 extends over 14 amino acids. CDR3 sequence: CASSLIGDSYEQYF. CDR3 nucleotide sequence: TGTGCCAGCAGCTTAATAGGGGACTCCTACGAGCAGTACTTC.

The chain uses TRBV2 and TRBJ2-7, with 12 bases aligning to TRBD2. This CDR3 contains 15 residues. The trim removed 3 bases at V and 5 bases at J, leaving 5 bases unmatched. CDR1 is SNHLY and CDR2 is FYNNEI in the germline V gene. The CDR3 protein is CASSEATSGSDEQYF. CDR3 coding DNA: TGTGCCAGCAGTGAGGCGACTAGCGGGAGCGACGAGCAGTACTTC.

This clonotype was counted only a few times. The DNA for the CDR3 is TGTGCCAGCCTGGACAGGGGAGGAGGTGACACTGAAGCTTTCTTT. Translating it yields CASLDRGGGDTEAFF. V and J are TRBV4-2 and TRBJ1-1; 9 bases line up with TRBD1. From germline, CDR1 is LGHNA and CDR2 YNFKEQ. CDR3 size: 15 residues. J lost 3 bases, V lost 8 bases, and 10 bases had no gene match.

In the case of this clonotype: A read error may be the cause here, since a much bigger clone is one base away. The chain recombines TRBV9 with TRBJ2-2; D is tentatively TRBD1 or TRBD2 (5 bases each). The CDR3 extends over 15 amino acids. CDR1 is SGDLS, CDR2 YYNGEE, per germline. V lost 3 bases, J lost 3 bases, and 12 bases lay in between. The CDR3 sequence: CASSELQGDTGELFF. The CDR3 DNA sequence: TGTGCCAGCAGCGAGCTGCAGGGAGACACCGGGGAGCTGTTTTTT. Full variable domain (outside the CDR3, taken from reference TRBV9 and TRBJ2-2): DSGVTQTPKHLITATGQRVTLRCSPRSGDLSVYWYQQSLDQGLQFLIQYYNGEERAKGNILERFSAQQFPDLHSELNLSSLELGDSALYFCASSELQGDTGELFFGEGSRLTVL.

In this sample, this clonotype turned up many times. This rearrangement joins TRBV19 to TRBJ2-3, with TRBD2 matching over 9 bases. J lost 2 bases, V lost 11 bases, and 5 bases had no gene match. CDR1 is LNHDA, CDR2 SQIVND, per germline (reference sequence). The CDR3 has 13 amino acids. The CDR3 coding sequence is TGTGCCGGATCTAGCGGGACCACAGATACGCAGTATTTT. It codes for CAGSSGTTDTQYF.

Many counts were recorded for this clonotype. This chain connects TRBV30 to TRBJ1-2, with D perhaps matching TRBD1 (6 bases). The CDR3 is 12 amino acids. The V gene lost 5 bases and the J gene lost 10 bases, with 17 bases spanning the gap. Germline lookup yields CDR1 GTSNPN and CDR2 SVGIG (reference sequence). The CDR3 bases are TGTGCCTGGGCCGGGACACCCTCGGACTACACCTTC. This codes for CAWAGTPSDYTF.

This chain links TRBV15 with TRBJ1-5, with a possible D match to TRBD1 (5 bases). CDR3 size: 14 residues. Germline V gene sequence: CDR1 LNHNV, CDR2 YYDKDF (reference sequence). V lost 6 bases to trimming and J lost 4 bases, with 13 bases between them. The CDR3 region is CATRGWGGNQPQHF. DNA for the CDR3: TGTGCCACCAGAGGATGGGGGGGTAATCAGCCCCAGCATTTT.

This clonotype was found many times. The V and J genes are TRBV4-1 and TRBJ1-2, with D tentatively TRBD1 (5 bases). CDR1 is MGHRA and CDR2 is YSYEKL in the germline V gene. The CDR3 length is 15 residues. V was trimmed by 0 bases and J by 6 bases, leaving 14 bases between them. The CDR3: CASSQDPSGYDGYTF. The CDR3 DNA sequence: TGCGCCAGCAGCCAAGATCCCTCAGGGTACGATGGCTACACCTTC.

In regard to this clonotype: A much more abundant neighbour one base away suggests this may be a read error. This chain links TRBV6-1 with TRBJ1-1; 8 bases match TRBD1. The CDR3 consists of 14 residues. Germline V gene lookup returns CDR1 MNHNS and CDR2 SASEGT. The CDR3 DNA is TGTGCCAGCAGTCCGACAGGGGTGAACACTGAACCTTTCTTT. Its translation: CASSPTGVNTEPFF.

This clonotype was counted at least ten times. CDR3 sequence reads: CSALNNEQFF. The CDR3, as DNA: TGCAGCGCTCTTAACAATGAGCAGTTCTTC. The V call is TRBV29-1, the J call TRBJ2-1; the D is unclear. V shed 7 bases and J shed 5 bases, with 6 bases lying between them. The CDR3 contains 10 residues. In germline, CDR1 is SQVTM, CDR2 ANQGSEA.

The V gene is TRBV19, the J gene TRBJ1-6, with D possibly TRBD1 on 5 matching bases. With 5 bases removed from V and 9 bases from J, the gap between germline ends came to 17 bases. The CDR3 consists of 15 residues. The germline V gene encodes CDR1 LNHDA and CDR2 SQIVND (reference sequence). The CDR3 DNA follows: TGTGCCAGTAGTTTAATTCCAGGGCATCGTTCACCCCTCCACTTT. Translating it yields CASSLIPGHRSPLHF.

In its sample, this clonotype was seen many times. This rearrangement joins TRBV13 to TRBJ2-7; D possibly corresponds to TRBD2 (6 bases). The V end was cut by 3 bases, the J end by 3 bases, with 15 bases between. The CDR3 totals 15 residues. Germline V CDR1 and CDR2: PRHDT, FYEKMQ (reference sequence). CDR3 bases: TGTGCCAGCAGCTTCTCGTCTAGCGCGCTCTACGAGCAGTACTTC. Translating gives CASSFSSSALYEQYF.

This chain joins TRBV20-1 and TRBJ1-4; D perhaps matches TRBD1 (5 bases). The CDR3 is 12 amino acids. Germline V gene sequence: CDR1 DFQATT, CDR2 SNEGSKA (reference sequence). The V and J ends lost 6 bases and 6 bases respectively, with 11 bases between them. For the CDR3, the DNA is TGCAGTGCCGCAGGGTTGGATGAAAAACTGTTTTTT. It translates to CSAAGLDEKLFF.

In this sample, this clonotype turned up many times. This chain joins TRBV11-2 and TRBJ2-5; D may correspond to TRBD1 or TRBD2 (6 bases each). Looked up from germline, CDR1 is SGHAT and CDR2 is FQNNGV. Between the trimmed V and J ends, which lost 3 bases and 2 bases, there was a span of 13 bases. The CDR3 totals 15 residues. The CDR3 sequence is CASSFPGAGQETQYF. The CDR3 DNA reads TGTGCCAGCAGCTTCCCGGGGGCCGGTCAAGAGACCCAGTACTTC.

The chain links TRBV27 to TRBJ2-1, with 14 positions matching TRBD2. Unmatched junction bases numbered 0, after V lost 8 bases and J lost 3 bases. The length of the CDR3 is 14 residues. Germline V lookup: CDR1 MNHEY, CDR2 SMNVEV (reference sequence). CDR3 sequence (DNA): TGTGCCAGCGGGACTAGCGGGGGCTACAATGAGCAGTTCTTC. This gives the protein CASGTSGGYNEQFF.

Ten or more counts support this clonotype. This chain connects TRBV10-3 to TRBJ2-1; TRBD2 matches 7 bases. With 0 bases clipped from V and 7 bases from J, the junction kept 0 bases outside the gene matches. CDR1 is ENHRY and CDR2 is SYGVKD in the germline V gene. The CDR3 has 13 amino acids. This CDR3 reads CAISESSGNEQFF. The CDR3 DNA sequence: TGTGCCATCAGTGAGTCTAGCGGGAATGAGCAGTTCTTC.

This clonotype came up once. Likely a read error: the CDR3 ends without its conserved phenylalanine or tryptophan. The DNA is omitted, as the CDR3 cannot be located on it reliably, and the CDR3 follows TCRdb's listing. This sequence joins TRBV2 and TRBJ2-7; the D segment call TRBD1 is taken from the table without a DNA check. From germline, CDR1 is SNHLY and CDR2 FYNNEI. A total of 15 residues make up the CDR3, ends included. CDR3 sequence reads: CASSEFRDGSYEQHL.

On this clonotype: A read error may explain this, as a much larger clone is one base away. The rearrangement joins TRBV20-1 to TRBJ2-2, with no clear D. The CDR3 is 13 amino acids. Deletions cut 6 bases from V and 3 bases from J, with 11 bases between. Germline values: CDR1 DFQATT, CDR2 SNEGSKA (reference sequence). The CDR3 spells CSASHPYTGELFF. The CDR3 DNA follows: TGCAGTGCGTCACACCCGTACACCGGGGAGCTGTTTTTT.

J is TRBJ2-3 and V is TRBV29-1; 11 positions agree with TRBD2. Germline V gene data show CDR1 as SQVTM and CDR2 as ANQGSEA. The CDR3 has 14 amino acids. V lost 7 bases to trimming and J lost 11 bases; unmatched junction nucleotides: 14. The CDR3 bases are TGCAGCGCTACCGGGACTAGCGGTAGGGATGAGCAGTATTTT. Amino acid sequence: CSATGTSGRDEQYF.